The TCR beta chain under discussion was sequenced for a study of blood T cell repertoires in COVID-19. Assay used: immunoSEQ multiplex PCR; TCRdb lists only in-frame clones, some missing. The table shows 120,000 to 150,000 clones, with almost 85% occurring only once. The V end was cut by 1 base, the J end by 5 bases, with 6 bases between. Germline CDR1 is SGHNT and CDR2 is YENEEA. There are 13 residues in the CDR3. A few counts support this clone. The sequence derives from a woman between 45 and 65 years old with acute COVID-19. The J gene is TRBJ1-5, the V gene TRBV11-3; D gene unclear. Sequencing was done on a sample of PBMCs or T cells enriched from blood (not recorded which). The CDR3 loop is CASSLGPDQPQHF. The CDR3 DNA reads TGTGCCAGCAGCTTAGGGCCCGATCAGCCCCAGCATTTT.